A selection of T cell receptor beta chains follows, all from one sample in a study of blood T cells in healthy people across ages. TCRdb processed the 5' RACE reads anew with MiXCR; each CDR3 protein has one entry. This table holds 1.5 million to 2 million distinct CDR3 sequences, roughly 27% found once. Sequencing was carried out using blood. Every receptor here comes from a woman aged 25 to 39 in good health. The CDR3 runs from the conserved cysteine through the conserved F or W. A D gene is named only where the DNA matches it firmly. The size of a clone is reported for some rows only, either as once, few or many, or as a class for expanded clones.

>TRBD1|TRBV10-3|TRBJ1-2|.
CAISEPEQGARRGYTF
TGTGCCATCAGCGAACCCGAACAGGGGGCGCGTCGTGGCTACACCTTC
>.|TRBV20-1|TRBJ2-7|many
CSASSGPIYEQYF
TGCAGTGCTAGTTCGGGCCCTATCTACGAGCAGTACTTC
>TRBD1|TRBV7-7|TRBJ1-1|.
CASSPLDRERTEAFF
TGTGCCAGCAGCCCCCTAGACAGGGAGAGAACTGAAGCTTTCTTT
>.|TRBV7-9|TRBJ1-4|few
CASSSPIEKLFF
TGTGCCAGCAGCTCCCCGATAGAAAAACTGTTTTTT
>.|TRBV5-1|TRBJ2-1|few
CASSFPGAGEQFF
TGCGCCAGCAGCTTTCCAGGGGCTGGTGAGCAGTTCTTC
>TRBD1|TRBV30|TRBJ1-1|few
CAWSPTGADTEAFF
TGTGCCTGGAGCCCGACAGGGGCGGACACTGAAGCTTTCTTT
>.|TRBV29-1|TRBJ1-1|.
CSTRAQGEAFF
TGCAGCACAAGAGCCCAGGGTGAAGCTTTCTTT
>.|TRBV20-1|TRBJ2-1|.
CSAPGLGDNEQFF
TGCAGTGCGCCCGGGCTAGGGGACAATGAGCAGTTCTTC
>.|TRBV3-1|TRBJ1-4|few
CASSHTSTNEKLFF
TGTGCCAGCAGCCACACTTCAACTAATGAAAAACTGTTTTTT
>TRBD2|TRBV7-2|TRBJ2-1|few
CASSSTSGRMFF
TGTGCCAGCAGCTCTACTAGCGGGAGGATGTTCTTC
>.|TRBV5-4|TRBJ2-3|few
CASSVPSGYTDTQYF
TGTGCCAGCAGCGTTCCCAGCGGATACACAGATACGCAGTATTTT
>.|TRBV4-3|TRBJ2-7|few
CASSQAGAGGRGIYEQYF
TGCGCCAGCAGCCAAGCGGGGGCAGGAGGAAGGGGGATCTACGAGCAGTACTTC
>TRBD1|TRBV6-2/TRBV6-3|TRBJ1-5|.
CASSYQTARTGRNQPQHF
TGTGCCAGCAGTTACCAAACCGCGAGGACAGGGCGCAATCAGCCCCAGCATTTT
>TRBD2|TRBV7-3|TRBJ2-5|once
CASSLYGRQEETQYF
TGTGCCAGCAGCTTATACGGGAGGCAGGAAGAGACCCAGTACTTC
>.|TRBV7-2|TRBJ2-6|many
CASSLDMIGANVLTF
TGTGCCAGCAGCTTAGACATGATAGGGGCCAACGTCCTGACTTTC
>.|TRBV11-2|TRBJ1-1|.
CASSLRGTQGTEAFF
TGTGCCAGCAGCTTACGGGGGACCCAGGGCACTGAAGCTTTCTTT